This T cell receptor beta chain originates from a study of T cell responses to AZD1222 COVID-19 vaccine. Overall study results and limits: Donors in the cohort were predominantly white British and more often female, and clonal diversity was possibly underestimated.

Profiling relied on immunoSEQ multiplex PCR, and the TCRdb table lists in-frame clones only, not all of them. The sample has around 150,000 clones, about 91% seen once. A remark on this clone: Antigen specificity is unknown.

Sequenced here: peripheral blood, sampled 28 days after the second AZD1222 dose. The TCR sequence derives from an adult who received the AZD1222 COVID-19 vaccine.

The CDR3 loop is CASSQPPTDTQYF. The CDR3 DNA is TGTGCCAGCAGTCAACCCCCCACAGATACGCAGTATTTT. The rearrangement uses TRBV6-5 and TRBJ2-3; no definite D call. The CDR3 is made up of 13 amino acids. CDR1 is MNHEY and CDR2 is SVGAGI in the germline V gene. Trimming took off 5 bases at V and 2 bases at J, with 8 bases between the two ends.